This entry concerns a single T cell receptor (beta chain). Other nucleotide sequences from this sample produce the same CDR3. Method: immunoSEQ multiplex PCR; TCRdb's copy keeps in-frame clones and lacks some. This table has roughly 250,000 clones, 70% to 90% appearing once. Trimming took 6 bases from V and 4 from J, leaving 9 bases between them. The CDR3 spans 12 residues. This sample is drawn from a study of blood T cell repertoires in COVID-19. Sequenced: peripheral blood. The sequence derives from a woman in her thirties or forties with acute or convalescent COVID-19. The chain couples TRBV12-3 or TRBV12-4 to TRBJ1-1; no reliable D call. CDR3 sequence: CASRRGGTEAFF. The CDR3, as DNA: TGTGCCAGCAGACGGGGAGGCACTGAAGCTTTCTTT.